This is a list of T cell receptor beta chains from one sample in a study of T cell clonotyping in hematopoietic cell transplantation. Sequencing was performed with immunoSEQ multiplex PCR; in TCRdb, only in-frame clones are kept and a portion is missing. The sample shows about 36,000 clones, about 90% of them seen only once. The sequencing sample was made of peripheral blood mononuclear cells. These receptors all stem from a woman in her thirties or forties in good health. Some clones in this sample may be carry-over from other donors' samples. CDR3s include the opening cysteine and the closing phenylalanine or tryptophan. Fields, in order: J gene, clone size, V gene, D gene, CDR3 protein, CDR3 DNA. D genes are given only for firm matches. Some rows mark clone size as missing; the rest say once, few, many or name a class of expanded clone.

TRBJ2-7 | - | TRBV27 | TRBD2 | CASSRLAGEQYF | TGTGCCAGCAGCAGACTAGCTGGTGAGCAGTACTTC
TRBJ2-3 | - | TRBV21-1 | - | CASSPHDSTDTQYF | TGTGCCAGCAGCCCGCACGACAGCACAGATACGCAGTATTTT
TRBJ2-2 | - | TRBV19 | - | CASRPTGPGELFF | TGTGCCAGTAGGCCCACTGGACCCGGGGAGCTGTTTTTT
TRBJ2-1 | - | TRBV4-1 | - | CASSHRGSYNEQFF | TGCGCCAGCAGCCACAGGGGCTCCTACAATGAGCAGTTCTTC
TRBJ2-2 | - | TRBV28 | - | CASRQLENTGELFF | TGTGCCAGCAGGCAACTGGAAAACACCGGGGAGCTGTTTTTT
TRBJ1-2 | - | TRBV27 | TRBD1 | CASSILQGAENYGYTF | TGTGCCAGCAGTATTTTACAGGGGGCGGAAAACTATGGCTACACCTTC
TRBJ2-2 | - | TRBV4-1 | TRBD2 | CASSRRLAGDRGELFF | TGCGCCAGCAGCCGCCGACTAGCGGGAGACCGCGGGGAGCTGTTTTTT
TRBJ1-4 | - | TRBV7-2 | - | CASSAPTGLGEKLFF | TGTGCCAGCAGCGCCCCAACAGGGTTGGGTGAAAAACTGTTTTTT
TRBJ2-5 | - | TRBV11-2 | - | CASSPRLPGYAETQYF | TGTGCCAGCAGCCCAAGGCTCCCAGGGTATGCCGAGACCCAGTACTTC
TRBJ1-2 | - | TRBV28 | TRBD1 | CASSLQGQGYGYTF | TGTGCCAGCAGTTTACAGGGACAGGGCTATGGCTACACCTTC
TRBJ2-1 | - | TRBV19 | - | CASSSGRDLDNEQFF | TGTGCCAGTAGTTCCGGGCGGGATTTGGACAATGAGCAGTTCTTC
TRBJ2-5 | - | TRBV28 | - | CASSEYSGSRETQYF | TGTGCCAGCAGTGAATATTCAGGGAGTCGAGAGACCCAGTACTTC
TRBJ2-7 | - | TRBV4-3 | - | CASSQDYSAHEQYF | TGCGCCAGCAGCCAAGATTACAGCGCTCACGAGCAGTACTTC
TRBJ1-1 | few | TRBV29-1 | TRBD1 | CSVEGDRGGENTEAFF | TGCAGCGTTGAAGGGGACAGGGGGGGAGAGAACACTGAAGCTTTCTTT
TRBJ2-5 | - | TRBV19 | - | CASNNGPQETQYF | TGTGCCAGTAACAATGGTCCGCAAGAGACCCAGTACTTC
TRBJ1-6 | - | TRBV7-2 | - | CASSQMVNSPLHF | TGTGCCAGCAGCCAAATGGTTAATTCACCCCTCCACTTT
TRBJ2-3 | - | TRBV6-6 | - | CASRSGSTDTQYF | TGTGCCTCACGAAGCGGGAGCACAGATACGCAGTATTTT
TRBJ1-1 | - | TRBV28 | - | CASSLRGSGDTYTEAFF | TGTGCCAGCAGTTTAAGGGGTTCGGGGGACACCTACACTGAAGCTTTCTTT
TRBJ1-4 | once | TRBV5-4 | TRBD1 | CASSLYRDRGSEKLFF | TGTGCCAGCAGCTTGTACCGGGACAGGGGATCCGAAAAACTGTTTTTT
TRBJ1-1 | - | TRBV27 | TRBD1 | CASSFDRGTEAFF | TGTGCCAGCAGTTTTGACAGGGGCACTGAAGCTTTCTTT
TRBJ2-7 | - | TRBV5-1 | TRBD2 | CASSLDGGASEQYF | TGCGCCAGCAGCTTGGACGGGGGGGCGTCCGAGCAGTACTTC
TRBJ1-4 | - | TRBV6-5 | - | CASSYSITRVGEKLFF | TGTGCCAGCAGTTACTCGATAACCCGGGTTGGGGAAAAACTGTTTTTT
TRBJ2-4 | - | TRBV7-2 | TRBD1 | CASSLAGTVAKNIQYF | TGTGCCAGCAGCTTAGCCGGGACAGTAGCCAAAAACATTCAGTACTTC
TRBJ2-5 | - | TRBV30 | TRBD2 | CAWSVLAGLEQETQYF | TGTGCCTGGAGTGTACTAGCGGGTTTAGAGCAAGAGACCCAGTACTTC
TRBJ1-5 | - | TRBV2 | - | CASGVGGVQPQHF | TGTGCCAGCGGGGTGGGGGGAGTCCAGCCCCAGCATTTT
TRBJ1-1 | - | TRBV10-3 | TRBD1 | CAIMVDRDGEAFF | TGTGCCATCATGGTCGACAGGGATGGTGAAGCTTTCTTT
TRBJ1-1 | once | TRBV6-1 | TRBD1 | CASCRGLDTEAFF | TGTGCCAGCTGCAGGGGGTTGGACACTGAAGCTTTCTTT
TRBJ2-6 | - | TRBV28 | - | CAIPMSRGSGANVLTF | TGTGCCATCCCGATGTCACGGGGCTCTGGGGCCAACGTCCTGACTTTC
TRBJ2-1 | - | TRBV15 | TRBD2 | CATSRVLSGSPLFF | TGTGCCACCAGCAGAGTGTTAAGCGGGAGCCCCCTGTTCTTC